Listed here are 32 T cell receptor beta chains from one sample, sequenced in a study of identical twins. TCRdb reprocessed the 5' RACE reads via MiXCR and lists one record per CDR3 protein. The data hold around 680,000 distinct CDR3 sequences, with over 8.5% observed a single time. Another study also made use of these data, one on yellow fever vaccine responses in identical twins.

Sequenced: PBMCs. Receptor source: a woman younger than 35 in good health.

This clonotype occurred a few times. V usage is TRBV27 and J usage is TRBJ2-5; D uncertain. CDR1 MNHEY and CDR2 SMNVEV come from the germline V gene (reference sequence). This CDR3 has 14 amino acids. V was trimmed by 5 bases and J by 3 bases, leaving 13 bases between them. The CDR3 protein is CASSRRAAEETQYF. For the CDR3, the DNA is TGTGCCAGCAGTCGTCGGGCTGCAGAAGAGACCCAGTACTTC.

This clonotype turned up a few times. The gene calls are TRBV20-1 and TRBJ2-7; D call uncertain. Between the trimmed V and J ends, which lost 2 bases and 0 bases, there was a span of 17 bases. In germline, CDR1 is DFQATT, CDR2 SNEGSKA (reference sequence). This CDR3 has 16 amino acids. Here the CDR3 DNA reads TGCAGTGCTAGATCCCTCCAAAGGCACAGCTCCTACGAGCAGTACTTC. It yields the protein CSARSLQRHSSYEQYF.

This clonotype has more than one count but fewer than ten. V and J are TRBV7-9 and TRBJ1-1; no firm D call. The length of the CDR3 is 13 residues. V was clipped by 3 bases and J by 3 bases, with 8 bases between them. CDR1 and CDR2 (germline): SEHNR, FQNEAQ (reference sequence). The CDR3 sequence: CASSFITDTEAFF. For the CDR3, the DNA is TGTGCCAGCAGCTTTATAACAGACACTGAAGCTTTCTTT.

This clonotype was detected a few times. J is TRBJ2-7 and V is TRBV4-3; D remains ambiguous. The CDR3 is made up of 16 amino acids. V was clipped by 0 bases and J by 0 bases, with 12 bases between them. Germline lookup yields CDR1 LGHNA and CDR2 YSLEER. As DNA, the CDR3 is TGCGCCAGCAGCCAAGATCGACTCCCAAGCTCCTACGAGCAGTACTTC. This encodes CASSQDRLPSSYEQYF.

The table lists this clonotype with a few counts. The rearrangement joins TRBV3-1 to TRBJ1-1, with 7 bases matching TRBD1. With 5 bases clipped from V and 5 bases from J, the junction kept 8 bases outside the gene matches. Germline CDR1 reads LGHDT; CDR2 reads YNNKEL (reference sequence). CDR3 length equals 14 residues. The CDR3 DNA reads TGTGCCAGCAGCTATATACAGGGGAAAACTGAAGCTTTCTTT. It translates to CASSYIQGKTEAFF.

The chain employs TRBV29-1 and TRBJ2-5, with 7 bases fitting TRBD1. Germline CDR1 and CDR2: SQVTM and ANQGSEA. The CDR3 runs 16 residues. Trimming cost V 3 bases and J 2 bases; bases outside gene matches: 12. In DNA, the CDR3 is TGCAGCGTTGAGGGGGCAACGGACAGGATACAAGAGACCCAGTACTTC. Amino acid sequence: CSVEGATDRIQETQYF.

This clonotype was counted a few times. The genes are TRBV2 and TRBJ2-4; 7 nucleotides line up with TRBD1. The CDR3 is 13 amino acids. Germline V gene sequence: CDR1 SNHLY, CDR2 FYNNEI. V shed 4 bases and J 3 bases; nucleotides not matched to a gene: 0. The CDR3: CASSGTGKNIQYF. The CDR3 DNA is TGTGCCAGCAGTGGGACAGGCAAAAACATTCAGTACTTC.

This chain links TRBV3-1 with TRBJ2-7; D ambiguous. The CDR3 is 14 amino acids. V was trimmed by 1 base and J by 3 bases, leaving 10 bases between them. Germline V gives CDR1 LGHDT, CDR2 YNNKEL (reference sequence). The CDR3: CASSQARQYYEQYF. In nucleotides, the CDR3 is TGTGCCAGCAGCCAAGCTCGGCAGTACTACGAGCAGTACTTC.

The chain uses TRBV19 and TRBJ2-3, with 9 positions matching TRBD1. V lost 4 bases and J lost 2; bases outside the gene matches: 7. CDR3 length: 16 residues. The germline V gene has CDR1 LNHDA and CDR2 SQIVND (reference sequence). This CDR3 reads CASSTQGAQFTDTQYF. In DNA, the CDR3 is TGTGCCAGTAGTACACAGGGGGCCCAATTCACAGATACGCAGTATTTT.

This chain connects TRBV28 to TRBJ2-3; 10 positions match TRBD2. The CDR3 spans 21 residues. Germline V gene data show CDR1 as MDHEN and CDR2 as SYDVKM. The V segment lost 4 bases and the J segment 0 bases; nucleotides outside the gene matches: 19. The CDR3 protein is CASSSRRLAGEPGTSTDTQYF. CDR3 nucleotide sequence: TGTGCCAGCAGTTCAAGAAGGCTAGCGGGGGAGCCCGGAACTAGCACAGATACGCAGTATTTT.

This clonotype was recorded at least ten times. The chain combines TRBV14 with TRBJ2-2, with D perhaps matching TRBD2 (5 bases). Germline V lookup: CDR1 SGHDN, CDR2 FVKESK. Trimming cost V 3 bases and J 3 bases, with 5 bases left between them. CDR3 length equals 13 residues. CDR3 in DNA: TGTGCCAGCAGCCAGGACTACACCGGGGAGCTGTTTTTT. Protein product: CASSQDYTGELFF.

This clonotype was detected many times. The chain links TRBV5-1 to TRBJ2-3; D may be TRBD1 (6 bases). The CDR3 spans 13 residues. V lost 3 bases, J lost 6 bases, and 11 bases lay in between. The germline CDR1 and CDR2 sequences are SGHRS and YFSETQ. The CDR3 DNA reads TGCGCCAGCAGCTGGAACAGGGTCGATACGCAGTATTTT. Amino acids: CASSWNRVDTQYF.

In its sample, this clonotype was seen a few times. The CDR3 protein is CASSQVLAGGPGRNSYNEQFF. CDR3 sequence (DNA): TGTGCCAGCAGTCAGGTCCTAGCGGGAGGGCCAGGTCGAAACTCCTACAATGAGCAGTTCTTC. This chain uses TRBV5-6 with TRBJ2-1; 12 bases align to TRBD2. There are 21 residues in the CDR3. Germline V gives CDR1 SGHDT, CDR2 YYEEEE. V gave up 5 bases and J gave up 0 bases; unmatched junction bases: 18.

This clonotype was seen ten or more times. The chain has TRBV20-1 and TRBJ2-7; D is undetermined. V lost 1 base and J 0 bases, leaving 10 bases between the germline ends. Germline values: CDR1 DFQATT, CDR2 SNEGSKA (reference sequence). The length of the CDR3 is 14 residues. Here the CDR3 reads CSARVVQSSYEQYF. The CDR3 nucleotides are TGCAGTGCTAGAGTCGTACAGAGCTCCTACGAGCAGTACTTC.

This chain joins TRBV2 and TRBJ2-3; 10 positions agree with TRBD2. This CDR3 has 15 amino acids. With V trimmed by 4 bases and J by 4 bases, 5 bases remained unmatched. CDR1 SNHLY and CDR2 FYNNEI come from the germline V gene. CDR3 DNA sequence: TGTGCCAGCAGTGTGGAGCGGGGGGGCGCAGATACGCAGTATTTT. Its protein product is CASSVERGGADTQYF.

The chain joins TRBV30 to TRBJ2-1; 9 bases are a match to TRBD2. Germline V gene sequence: CDR1 GTSNPN, CDR2 SVGIG (reference sequence). This CDR3 is built from 14 residues. Trimming cost V 1 base and J 8 bases; bases outside gene matches: 6. The chain's CDR3 is CAWSEIAGADEQFF. The CDR3 nucleotides are TGTGCCTGGAGTGAAATAGCGGGAGCTGATGAGCAGTTCTTC. Together with reference TRBV30 and TRBJ2-1, the CDR3 gives the full variable domain: SQTIHQWPATLVQPVGSPLSLECTVEGTSNPNLYWYRQAAGRGLQLLFYSVGIGQISSEVPQNLSASRPQDRQFILSSKKLLLSDSGFYLCAWSEIAGADEQFFGPGTRLTVL.

The sample holds a few counts of this clonotype. The rearrangement joins TRBV6-2 or TRBV6-3 to TRBJ2-2; no reliable D call. Germline V CDR1 and CDR2: MNHEY, SVGEGT. Trimming removed 6 bases from V and 1 base from J, with 9 bases in between. The CDR3 length is 14 residues. The CDR3 DNA reads TGTGCCAGCAGAGTAGCAGAGAACACCGGGGAGCTGTTTTTT. Translation: CASRVAENTGELFF.

V gene TRBV24-1 combines with J gene TRBJ1-1; D uncertain. This CDR3 has 13 amino acids. The V end was cut by 4 bases, the J end by 2 bases, with 7 bases between. CDR1 and CDR2 from the germline V gene are KGHDR and SFDVKD. CDR3 region: CATSEAENTEAFF. CDR3 nucleotide sequence: TGTGCCACCAGTGAGGCCGAAAACACTGAAGCTTTCTTT.

The chain recombines TRBV6-1 with TRBJ2-7, with 7 bases aligning to TRBD2. This CDR3 contains 15 residues. Germline V gene lookup returns CDR1 MNHNS and CDR2 SASEGT. The V and J ends lost 6 bases and 2 bases, in that order; junction bases with no gene match: 10. CDR3 residues: CASSTYLAGPYEQYF. The CDR3 DNA reads as TGTGCCAGCAGCACTTACTTAGCGGGTCCCTACGAGCAGTACTTC.

The chain joins TRBV11-2 to TRBJ2-7; TRBD2 matches at 8 bases. This CDR3 region has 18 residues. V shed 2 bases, J shed 2 bases, and the junction held 14 bases outside the gene matches. CDR1 SGHAT and CDR2 FQNNGV come from the germline V gene. For the CDR3, the DNA is TGTGCCAGCAGCTTATACGGGAGGGCCATTAGGGCAACCTACGAGCAGTACTTC. The encoded protein is CASSLYGRAIRATYEQYF.

At least ten counts were recorded for this clonotype. The J gene is TRBJ1-1, the V gene TRBV6-1, with TRBD1 matching 9 bases. Germline V gene sequence: CDR1 MNHNS, CDR2 SASEGT. The J segment lost 4 bases and the V segment lost 6 bases, leaving 3 bases of the junction unmatched. CDR3 length equals 13 residues. The CDR3 protein is CASRATGGTEAFF. CDR3 nucleotides: TGTGCCAGCAGAGCGACAGGGGGCACTGAAGCTTTCTTT.

A few counts support this clonotype. The J gene is TRBJ2-2, the V gene TRBV10-3, with 8 bases matching TRBD1. CDR1 is ENHRY and CDR2 is SYGVKD in the germline V gene. After removal of 6 bases from V and 8 bases from J, the junction contained 5 bases not matched to a gene. CDR3 length: 13 residues. In DNA, the CDR3 is TGTGCCATCAGGGACAGGGAGCCTGGGGAGCTGTTTTTT. As protein: CAIRDREPGELFF.

The rearrangement links TRBV20-1 to TRBJ2-3; D unclear. The CDR3 loop spans 14 amino acids. The V end was cut by 3 bases, the J end by 1 base, with 11 bases between. Germline CDR1 DFQATT, CDR2 SNEGSKA (reference sequence). CDR3 sequence: CSARNRARTDTQYF. The CDR3 nucleotides are TGCAGTGCTAGGAACCGGGCCCGCACAGATACGCAGTATTTT.

This chain uses TRBV5-6 with TRBJ2-7; 8 bases are shared with TRBD1. CDR1 is SGHDT and CDR2 is YYEEEE in the germline V gene. The junction had 10 bases not matched to a gene; V was cut back by 3 bases and J by 2 bases. The CDR3 length is 16 residues. The CDR3 nucleotides read TGTGCCAGCAGCTCCATAAGACAGGGGCAGGCCTACGAGCAGTACTTC. This translates into CASSSIRQGQAYEQYF. The entire variable domain, with the rest obtained from reference TRBV5-6 and TRBJ2-7, is as follows: DAGVTQSPTHLIKTRGQQVTLRCSPKSGHDTVSWYQQALGQGPQFIFQYYEEEERQRGNFPDRFSGHQFPNYSSELNVNALLLGDSALYLCASSSIRQGQAYEQYFGPGTRLTVT.

This clonotype was counted between two and nine times. The genes are TRBV5-3 and TRBJ1-1; D is undetermined. TRBV5-3 is an ORF for which the function is uncertain. This CDR3 has 15 residues. The V end lost 3 bases, the J end lost 6 bases, and 18 bases lay between the germline ends. The CDR3 DNA reads TGTGCCAGAAGCTACGAATCCGCGCGAAACGCTGAAGCTTTCTTT. Its translation is CARSYESARNAEAFF.

This clonotype was picked up a small number of times. This chain connects TRBV7-8 to TRBJ1-6; 9 bases map to TRBD1. J gave up 7 bases and V 4 bases, and 8 bases lay outside the gene matches. Germline V gives CDR1 SGHVS, CDR2 FQNEAQ. The CDR3 contains 16 residues. The CDR3 loop is CASSSVTGGANSPLHF. The CDR3 DNA is TGTGCCAGCAGCTCCGTCACAGGGGGCGCAAATTCACCCCTCCACTTT.

The chain links TRBV12-3 or TRBV12-4 to TRBJ1-6, with 7 bases lining up with TRBD1. CDR3 size: 15 residues. V was clipped by 1 base and J by 6 bases; unmatched bases: 3. The CDR3 DNA reads as TGTGCCAGCAGTTTAGGGGACAGACTTAATTCACCCCTCCACTTT. Amino acid sequence: CASSLGDRLNSPLHF.

CDR3 region: CASSQEGQRNSPLHF. CDR3 bases: TGTGCCAGCAGCCAAGAGGGACAGAGGAATTCACCCCTCCACTTT. The chain employs TRBV4-2 and TRBJ1-6, with 7 bases that match TRBD1. Germline-derived CDR1 and CDR2 are LGHNA and YNFKEQ. The CDR3 runs to 15 residues. Trimming at V came to 0 bases and at J to 7 bases, leaving 3 bases not matched to a gene.

J is TRBJ2-7 and V is TRBV15, with TRBD1 identical over 10 bases. Trimming at V came to 5 bases and at J to 4 bases, leaving 5 bases not matched to a gene. The CDR3 contains 14 residues. The V gene's germline CDR1 is LNHNV and CDR2 YYDKDF (reference sequence). For the CDR3, the DNA is TGTGCCACCAGCTCCTGGGGACAGGGGTACGAGCAGTACTTC. This encodes CATSSWGQGYEQYF.

The chain joins TRBV28 to TRBJ1-1; D possibly corresponds to TRBD1 (5 bases). In germline, CDR1 is MDHEN, CDR2 SYDVKM. Deletions cut 2 bases from V and 0 bases from J, with 10 bases between. CDR3 size: 15 residues. Here the CDR3 reads CASSLVQGLNTEAFF. The CDR3 DNA follows: TGTGCCAGCAGTTTAGTGCAGGGCTTGAACACTGAAGCTTTCTTT. Together with reference TRBV28 and TRBJ1-1, the CDR3 gives the full variable domain: DVKVTQSSRYLVKRTGEKVFLECVQDMDHENMFWYRQDPGLGLRLIYFSYDVKMKEKGDIPEGYSVSREKKERFSLILESASTNQTSMYLCASSLVQGLNTEAFFGQGTRLTVV.

This chain links TRBV7-2 with TRBJ1-2; D is possibly TRBD1 (5 bases). V lost 3 bases and J lost 1, with 15 bases in between. The germline V gene encodes CDR1 SGHTA and CDR2 FQGNSA. The CDR3 has 16 residues. The CDR3, as DNA: TGTGCCAGCAGCTTGAGTGGAACAGGCTTTAACTATGGCTACACCTTC. Translating it yields CASSLSGTGFNYGYTF.

This clonotype was picked up many times. This chain connects TRBV3-1 to TRBJ2-1, with 8 bases identical to TRBD2. The germline V gene has CDR1 LGHDT and CDR2 YNNKEL (reference sequence). The ends lost 1 base at V and 5 bases at J; junction bases unmatched: 7. CDR3 length: 16 residues. As DNA, the CDR3 is TGTGCCAGCAGCCAAGTTGAACTAGCGGTCAACAATGAGCAGTTCTTC. Its protein is CASSQVELAVNNEQFF.